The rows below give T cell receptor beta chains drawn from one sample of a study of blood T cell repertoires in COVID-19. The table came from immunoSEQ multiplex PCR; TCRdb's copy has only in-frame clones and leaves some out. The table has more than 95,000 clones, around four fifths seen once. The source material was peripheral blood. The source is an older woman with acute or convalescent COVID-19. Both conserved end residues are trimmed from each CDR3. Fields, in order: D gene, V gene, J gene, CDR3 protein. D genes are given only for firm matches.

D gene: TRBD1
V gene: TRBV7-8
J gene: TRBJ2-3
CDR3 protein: ASSLMTGADTQY

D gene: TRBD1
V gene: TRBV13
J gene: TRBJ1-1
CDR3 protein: ASSTINRGMNTEAF

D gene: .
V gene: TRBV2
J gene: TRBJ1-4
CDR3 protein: ASSVRTVNEKLF

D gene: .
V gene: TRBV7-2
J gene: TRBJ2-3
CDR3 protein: ASSNFGTDTQY

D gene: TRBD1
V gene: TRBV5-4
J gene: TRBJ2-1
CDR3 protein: ASSYRTGNANEQF

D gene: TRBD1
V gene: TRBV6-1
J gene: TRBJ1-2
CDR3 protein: ASSETTGGFGYT

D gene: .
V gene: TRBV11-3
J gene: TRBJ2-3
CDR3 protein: ASSLQGDTQY

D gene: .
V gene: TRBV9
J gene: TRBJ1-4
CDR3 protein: ASSVVTENEKLF

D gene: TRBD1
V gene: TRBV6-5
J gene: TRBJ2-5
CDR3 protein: ASSYPGTASQETQY

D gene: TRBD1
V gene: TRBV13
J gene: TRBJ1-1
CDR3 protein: ASSLRGQGKAF

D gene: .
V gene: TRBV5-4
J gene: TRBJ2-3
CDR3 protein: ASSPRQGSSTDTQY

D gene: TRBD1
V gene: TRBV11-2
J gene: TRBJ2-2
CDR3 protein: ASSFTRTGGTTGELF

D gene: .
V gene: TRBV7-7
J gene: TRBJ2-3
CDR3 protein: ASSSRGRDTQY

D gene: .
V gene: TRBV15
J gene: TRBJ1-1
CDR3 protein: ATSRLRDEAF

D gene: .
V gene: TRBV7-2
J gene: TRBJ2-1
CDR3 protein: ASSLYGGLYNEQF

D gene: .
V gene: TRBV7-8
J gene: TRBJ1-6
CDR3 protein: ASSLLSRTPDNSPLH

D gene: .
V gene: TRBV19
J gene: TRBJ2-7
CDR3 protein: ASSIPGGDEQY

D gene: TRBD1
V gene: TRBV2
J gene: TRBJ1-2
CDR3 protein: ASSTTGGAYGYT

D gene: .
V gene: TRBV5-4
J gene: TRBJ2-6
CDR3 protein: ASREDIGANVLT

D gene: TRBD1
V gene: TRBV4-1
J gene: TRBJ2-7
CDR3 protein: ASSLGQGAYEQY

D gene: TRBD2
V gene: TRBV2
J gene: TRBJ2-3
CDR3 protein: ASSAGGLGDTQY

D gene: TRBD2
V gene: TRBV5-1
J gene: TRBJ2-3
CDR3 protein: ASRPGLAGGATDTQY

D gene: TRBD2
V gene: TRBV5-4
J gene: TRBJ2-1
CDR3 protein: ASSSGGYRAGGEQF

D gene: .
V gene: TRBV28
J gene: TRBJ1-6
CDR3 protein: ASSSRQRGPDSPLH

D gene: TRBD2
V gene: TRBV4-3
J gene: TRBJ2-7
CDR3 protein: ASSPRGGGDPAYEQY

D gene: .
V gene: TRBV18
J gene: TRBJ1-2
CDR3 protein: ASSPPGGYYGYT

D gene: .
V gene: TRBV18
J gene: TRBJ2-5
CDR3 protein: ASSLQATEQETQY

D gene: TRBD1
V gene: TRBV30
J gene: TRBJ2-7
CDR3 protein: AWSIGTAYEQY

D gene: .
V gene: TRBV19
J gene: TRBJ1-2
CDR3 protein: ASSPRQSPNYGYT

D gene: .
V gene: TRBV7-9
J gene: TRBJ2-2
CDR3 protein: ASSPQGGANTGELF

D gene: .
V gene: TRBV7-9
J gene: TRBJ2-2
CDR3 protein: ASSPQGPGNTGELF

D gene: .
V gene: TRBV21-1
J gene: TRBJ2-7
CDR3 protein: ASSRRTGGRSYEQY

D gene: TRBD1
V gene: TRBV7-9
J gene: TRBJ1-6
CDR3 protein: ASSRDSLNSPLH

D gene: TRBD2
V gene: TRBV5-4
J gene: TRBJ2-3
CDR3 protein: ASSFRLAGTDTQY

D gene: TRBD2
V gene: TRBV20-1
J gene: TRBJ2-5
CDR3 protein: SATDSGGVVETQY

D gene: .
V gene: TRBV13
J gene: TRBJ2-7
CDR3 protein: ASSTLGSEQY

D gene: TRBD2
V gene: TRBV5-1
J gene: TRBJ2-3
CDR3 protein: ASRRGGSTDTQY

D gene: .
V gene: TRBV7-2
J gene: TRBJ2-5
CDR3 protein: ASSLRWAGAGETQY

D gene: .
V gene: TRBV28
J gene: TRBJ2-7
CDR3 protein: ASSLRGGPYYEQY

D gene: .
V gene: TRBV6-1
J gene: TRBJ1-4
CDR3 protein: ASSEPGHLAGLF

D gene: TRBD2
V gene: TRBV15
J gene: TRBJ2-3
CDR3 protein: ATSIGLAGMTFTDTQY

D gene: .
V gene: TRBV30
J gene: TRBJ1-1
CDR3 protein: AWIWHTTNTEAF

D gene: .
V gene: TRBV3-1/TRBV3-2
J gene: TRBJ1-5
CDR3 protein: ASSQWTDQPQH

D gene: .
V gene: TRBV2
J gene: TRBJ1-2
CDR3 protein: ASSEGLYGYT

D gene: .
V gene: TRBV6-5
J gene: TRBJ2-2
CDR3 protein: ASSNRVGGELF

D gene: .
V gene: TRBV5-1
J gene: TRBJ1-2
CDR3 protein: ASSSTGNYGYT

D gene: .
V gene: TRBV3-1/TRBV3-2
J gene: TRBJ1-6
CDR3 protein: ASSQAQKSPLH

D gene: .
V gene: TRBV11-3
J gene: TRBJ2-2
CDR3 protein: ASSMNTGELF

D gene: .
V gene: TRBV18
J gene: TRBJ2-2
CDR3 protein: ASSPPWEPGELF

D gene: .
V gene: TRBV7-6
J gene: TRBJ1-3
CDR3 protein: ASSPLEGGSSGNTIY

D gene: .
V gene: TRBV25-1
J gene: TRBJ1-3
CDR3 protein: ASSESQGIQSGNTIY

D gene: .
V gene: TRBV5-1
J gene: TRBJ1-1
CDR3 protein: ASSRGQLNTEAF